The table lists the clone carrying this T cell receptor (beta chain) with a few counts. Its matching antigen is unknown. TCRdb re-called the RT-PCR reads through MiXCR, storing one row per CDR3 protein. The sample lists around 580,000 distinct CDR3 sequences, about 14% occurring once. CDR3 size: 16 residues. V gave up 2 bases and J gave up 3 bases, with 16 bases separating them. In germline, CDR1 is SGHTA, CDR2 FQGNSA. This sample is part of a study of response to subunit inactivated influenza vaccine. The study's findings and limits: With each seasonal influenza vaccination, the authors suggested, few new T cells are recruited.

This rearrangement joins TRBV7-2 to TRBJ2-5; perhaps D is TRBD1 or TRBD2 (5 bases each). The source was PBMCs from blood, collected 11 to 12 days after vaccination. The TCR originated in a man aged 50 to 60 who received an inactivated influenza vaccine. CDR3 DNA sequence: TGTGCCAGCAGCTTACGAGGGGTTGTTATCGAAGAGACCCAGTACTTC. As protein: CASSLRGVVIEETQYF.